The clone carrying this TCR beta chain was observed a few times. Germline loops: CDR1 SGHNT, CDR2 YYREEE (reference sequence). This CDR3 is built from 12 residues. Trimming left V 0 bases short and J 7 bases short, with 5 bases between. In the source study's methods: Reference gene primer amplification gave estimated nucleated cell counts. The repertoire was sequenced with immunoSEQ multiplex PCR; TCRdb's copy has only in-frame clones and lacks some. That table supplies the V and J calls and clone size; D and trimming were determined from the DNA. Of 200,000 to 250,000 clones in the sample, over 60% are singletons; the top ten hold 5.5%. This sample was taken from a study of blood T cell repertoires in COVID-19. In the study overall: Collection of acute and convalescent COVID-19 samples took place in the United States, Italy and Spain.

This chain connects TRBV5-4 to TRBJ2-1; maybe TRBD2 (5 bases). The sequenced sample was peripheral blood. This sequence originates from a woman aged 70-85 years with acute or convalescent COVID-19. The CDR3, as DNA: TGTGCCAGCAGCTTGGGAGGGAATGAGCAGTTCTTC. This encodes CASSLGGNEQFF.